This T cell receptor (beta chain) comes out of a study of neurological immune-mediated disorders. Study findings and constraints: None of the features examined (clinical or MRI) was associated with the multiple sclerosis repertoire cluster. The greatest degree of TCR clonal expansion was observed in HTLV-1-associated myelopathy, with the lowest in multiple sclerosis, below that of healthy controls.

This clonotype was seen many times. Its antigen is unidentified. Germline is not matched at one junction end, which may reflect a read error. cDNA synthesis was performed by 5'RACE with 10-nucleotide random UMIs. Sequencing runs each yielded over 180 million TCR-beta sequences from 15-18 subjects. TCRdb re-analysed the 5' RACE reads in MiXCR, keeping a single row per CDR3 protein. Of roughly 120,000 distinct CDR3 sequences listed, 3.2% are singletons. The source is a woman younger than 45 with multiple sclerosis. The source material was PBMCs.

CDR3 DNA sequence: TGCGCCAGCAGCTTGGGCAGGGGGTATGGCTACACCTTC. Translated, it gives CASSLGRGYGYTF. The V call is TRBV7-6, the J call TRBJ1-2; 7 bases align to TRBD1. The CDR3 has 13 amino acids. The germline CDR1 and CDR2 sequences are SGHVS and FNYEAQ.